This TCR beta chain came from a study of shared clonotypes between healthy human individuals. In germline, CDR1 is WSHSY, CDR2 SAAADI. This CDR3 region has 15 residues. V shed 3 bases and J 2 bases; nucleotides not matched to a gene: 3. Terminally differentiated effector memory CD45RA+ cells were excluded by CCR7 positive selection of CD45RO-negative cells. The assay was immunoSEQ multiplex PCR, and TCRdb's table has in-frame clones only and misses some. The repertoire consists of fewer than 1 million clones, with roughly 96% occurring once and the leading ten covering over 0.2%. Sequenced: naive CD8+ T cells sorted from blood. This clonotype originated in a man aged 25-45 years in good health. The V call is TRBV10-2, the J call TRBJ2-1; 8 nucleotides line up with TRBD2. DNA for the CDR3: TGCGCCAGCAGTGAATATAGCGGGACCTACAATGAGCAGTTCTTC. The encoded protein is CASSEYSGTYNEQFF.